The 12 T cell receptor beta chains below were found in one sample sequenced in a study of identical twins. One entry per CDR3 protein results from TCRdb running MiXCR on the 5' RACE reads. This sample has more than 650,000 distinct CDR3 sequences, with 5.5% to 6.5% found just once. The sequencing sample was made of naive T cells sorted from blood. All receptors derive from a man between 18 and 35 years old in good health.

This clonotype was picked up many times. J is TRBJ2-2 and V is TRBV27; the D is unclear. CDR1 MNHEY and CDR2 SMNVEV come from the germline V gene (reference sequence). This CDR3 is built from 13 residues. V lost 8 bases and J lost 4, with 11 bases in between. The CDR3 spells CASLGGGTGELFF. CDR3 DNA sequence: TGTGCCAGCCTCGGCGGTGGCACCGGGGAGCTGTTTTTT.

This clonotype showed up many times. The chain couples TRBV5-1 to TRBJ2-2; 8 bases align to TRBD1. V lost 6 bases and J lost 6; bases outside the gene matches: 7. From germline, CDR1 is SGHRS and CDR2 YFSETQ. The CDR3 spans 14 residues. The CDR3 is CASTETGASGELFF. DNA for the CDR3: TGCGCCAGCACCGAGACAGGGGCGTCCGGGGAGCTGTTTTTT.

This clonotype occurred many times. The chain combines TRBV24-1 with TRBJ2-1; TRBD1 matches at 10 bases. Germline assignment: CDR1 KGHDR and CDR2 SFDVKD. This CDR3 region has 16 residues. The J segment lost 4 bases and the V segment lost 4 bases, leaving 6 bases of the junction unmatched. In DNA form, the CDR3 reads TGTGCCACCAGTGACCCCCGGGACAGGGGTTACAATGAGCAGTTCTTC. Translation: CATSDPRDRGYNEQFF.

This clonotype was detected many times. J is TRBJ2-3 and V is TRBV20-1; perhaps TRBD2 as D (5 bases). This CDR3 spans 14 amino acids. V was pared by 3 bases and J by 0 bases, with 10 bases between. The germline CDR1 and CDR2 sequences are DFQATT and SNEGSKA (reference sequence). CDR3 coding DNA: TGCAGTGCTAGTTCCCGGGGAAGCACAGATACGCAGTATTTT. This codes for CSASSRGSTDTQYF.

The rearrangement uses TRBV6-5 and TRBJ2-3; the D gene is possibly TRBD1 (5 bases). The CDR3 totals 15 residues. Looked up from germline, CDR1 is MNHEY and CDR2 is SVGAGI. V lost 2 bases, J lost 3 bases, and 12 bases lay in between. CDR3 DNA sequence: TGTGCCAGCAGTTACCGGTATCCAGGGACAGATACGCAGTATTTT. Protein product: CASSYRYPGTDTQYF.

This chain connects TRBV7-2 to TRBJ2-1, with D perhaps matching TRBD2 (6 bases). V gave up 3 bases and J gave up 6 bases, with 15 bases separating them. The CDR3 extends over 15 amino acids. Germline V lookup: CDR1 SGHTA, CDR2 FQGNSA. In DNA form, the CDR3 reads TGTGCCAGCAGCTTGAGAACGGGAGCGATCAATGAGCAGTTCTTC. It specifies CASSLRTGAINEQFF.

This clonotype was counted between two and nine times. The chain couples TRBV20-1 to TRBJ2-1; 12 bases fit TRBD2. Germline-derived CDR1 and CDR2 are DFQATT and SNEGSKA (reference sequence). V trimming: 6 bases; J trimming: 5 bases; junction bases outside the gene matches: 8. This CDR3 has 15 residues. This CDR3 reads CSALITSGRNNEQFF. The DNA of the CDR3 is TGCAGTGCCCTGATTACTAGCGGGAGGAACAATGAGCAGTTCTTC.

The chain recombines TRBV24-1 with TRBJ2-1, with TRBD2 matching 10 bases. This CDR3 contains 16 residues. J lost 6 bases, V lost 0 bases, and 4 bases had no gene match. CDR1 and CDR2 (germline): KGHDR, SFDVKD. The CDR3 protein is CATSDLGTSVVNEQFF. CDR3 coding DNA: TGTGCCACCAGTGATTTGGGGACTAGCGTGGTCAATGAGCAGTTCTTC.

The chain links TRBV3-1 to TRBJ2-5, with TRBD2 matching over 8 bases. Germline CDR1 LGHDT, CDR2 YNNKEL (reference sequence). V dropped 2 bases and J dropped 0; count of bases not matched to a gene: 5. The length of the CDR3 is 16 residues. The CDR3 region has the DNA TGTGCCAGCAGCCAATCCTTAGCGGGAAACCAAGAGACCCAGTACTTC. This encodes CASSQSLAGNQETQYF.

This clonotype was seen ten or more times. The V call is TRBV11-2, the J call TRBJ2-7, with a tentative D call TRBD1 (6 bases). The CDR3 totals 14 residues. The germline V gene has CDR1 SGHAT and CDR2 FQNNGV. Trimming took off 2 bases at V and 1 base at J, with 9 bases between the two ends. CDR3: CASSLIQGSYEQYF. CDR3 sequence (DNA): TGTGCCAGCAGCTTAATCCAGGGGTCCTACGAGCAGTACTTC.

In nucleotides, the CDR3 is TGTGCCAGCAGCCGCGCCTCCTACAATGAGCAGTTCTTC. It yields the protein CASSRASYNEQFF. The chain uses TRBV14 and TRBJ2-1; D not certain. Trimming took 4 bases from V and 0 from J, leaving 4 bases between them. Germline CDR1 is SGHDN and CDR2 is FVKESK. The CDR3 extends over 13 amino acids.

There are a few counts of this clonotype. CDR3 residues: CSAGQGVNEQFF. CDR3 coding DNA: TGCAGTGCCGGACAGGGGGTCAATGAGCAGTTCTTC. The chain carries TRBV20-1 and TRBJ2-1; 10 nucleotides line up with TRBD1. The length of the CDR3 is 12 residues. From germline, CDR1 is DFQATT and CDR2 SNEGSKA (reference sequence). With 6 bases clipped from V and 6 bases from J, the junction kept 2 bases outside the gene matches.